This T cell receptor beta chain came from a study of T cell changes during pregnancy in multiple sclerosis. The method was immunoSEQ multiplex PCR; TCRdb's version includes in-frame clones alone and lacks a portion of them. In the table there are fewer than 55,000 clones, roughly 89% of which are singletons. The CDR3 extends over 15 amino acids. Unmatched junction bases numbered 6, after V lost 2 bases and J lost 5 bases. CDR1 MNHNY and CDR2 SVGAGI come from the germline V gene (reference sequence). Sequences were derived from peripheral blood, sampled after pregnancy. This chain joins TRBV6-6 and TRBJ2-5, with 9 positions matching TRBD1. The TCR was taken from a female donor in good health, enrolled as a control in a pregnancy study. CDR3 sequence reads: CASSYPQGAGETQYF. DNA for the CDR3: TGTGCCAGCAGTTACCCACAGGGGGCCGGGGAGACCCAGTACTTC.